This T cell receptor (beta chain) was documented in a study of Ad26.COV2.S vaccination and SARS-CoV-2 variants. Sequencing was performed with immunoSEQ multiplex PCR; in TCRdb, only in-frame clones are kept and a portion is missing. The table records some 250,000 clones, over 75% of them present only once. CDR1 SGHTA and CDR2 FQGNSA come from the germline V gene. This CDR3 is built from 12 residues. V was cut by 5 bases and J by 4 bases, with 8 bases left in between. The sample's treatment: around 19 received Ad26.COV2.S at low or high dose, single or two shots; about 5 received placebo; per-sample allocation not given. All samples were drawn on day 63, counting from the first vaccine or placebo injection.

The source of this sequence is a person aged 18-60 years who received the Ad26.COV2.S COVID-19 vaccine or a placebo. The sample here was peripheral blood, taken in a trial of Ad26.COV2.S vaccine versus placebo. This chain connects TRBV7-2 to TRBJ1-2; D call uncertain. CDR3 DNA sequence: TGTGCCAGCAGCGTAAGAATCTATGGCTACACCTTC. Translation: CASSVRIYGYTF. Full variable domain (remainder filled in from reference TRBV7-2 and TRBJ1-2): GAGVSQSPSNKVTEKGKDVELRCDPISGHTALYWYRQSLGQGLEFLIYFQGNSAPDKSGLPSDRFSAERTGGSVSTLTIQRTQQEDSAVYLCASSVRIYGYTFGSGTRLTVV.